The next 19 T cell receptor beta chains were all read from a single sample in a study of OX40 agonist ivuxolimab in advanced cancers. The library was prepared using the immunoSEQ multiplex PCR assay. TCRdb took over this immuneACCESS table, retaining in-frame rearrangements with V and J assigned. Such tables are incomplete; in checked studies, under half of the missing clones stem from an unresolved V gene, and the remainder is unexplained. The sample yields 70,000 to 95,000 clones; around 94% were counted once. The ten biggest clones cover 8.5% to 10% of the sample. This specimen was CD4+ or CD8+ T cells sorted from blood, taken in a trial of the OX40 agonist ivuxolimab. These TCRs come from an adult with an advanced solid tumor such as melanoma, head and neck, liver or kidney cancer.

This clone was counted once. The chain carries TRBV28 and TRBJ2-1, with TRBD2 matching 14 bases. Losses at the gene ends were 4 bases for V and 4 bases for J; bases not matched to a gene: 9. The CDR3 length is 18 residues. Looked up from germline, CDR1 is MDHEN and CDR2 is SYDVKM. CDR3: CASSSRLAGGPFYNEQFF. CDR3 sequence (DNA): TGTGCCAGCAGTTCCCGACTAGCGGGAGGGCCTTTTTACAATGAGCAGTTCTTC.

CDR3 coding DNA: TGTGCCAGCAGCTCCCCGACAGGGTCAGACGAGCAGTACTTC. Translated, it gives CASSSPTGSDEQYF. The J gene is TRBJ2-7, the V gene TRBV5-4; 7 positions match TRBD1. Trimming cost V 3 bases and J 5 bases; bases outside gene matches: 8. CDR1 is SGHNT and CDR2 is YYREEE in the germline V gene (reference sequence). The CDR3 runs 14 residues.

The chain couples TRBV6-5 to TRBJ2-7, with D maybe TRBD2 (7 bases). V lost 6 bases and J 4 bases, leaving 16 bases between the germline ends. The CDR3 has 14 amino acids. Germline loops: CDR1 MNHEY, CDR2 SVGAGI. DNA for the CDR3: TGTGCCAGCAGCCCTGGCGGGGGCGAGTACGAGCAGTACTTC. Protein product: CASSPGGGEYEQYF.

The V and J genes are TRBV6-6 and TRBJ1-1, with D perhaps TRBD1 (5 bases). The CDR3 covers 16 residues. Germline V gives CDR1 MNHNY, CDR2 SVGAGI (reference sequence). V gave up 6 bases and J gave up 1 base, with 18 bases separating them. For the CDR3, the DNA is TGTGCCAGCAGGGCGGCGGTGGCAGGGCGGAACACTGAAGCTTTCTTT. It specifies CASRAAVAGRNTEAFF.

J is TRBJ2-1 and V is TRBV2; D possibly corresponds to TRBD2 (6 bases). The CDR3 spans 14 residues. Deletions cut 6 bases from V and 1 base from J, with 10 bases between. Per germline, CDR1 SNHLY and CDR2 FYNNEI. The CDR3 loop is CASRKEGSYNEQFF. Written as DNA, the CDR3 is TGTGCCAGCAGGAAGGAGGGGTCCTACAATGAGCAGTTCTTC.

V gene TRBV29-1 combines with J gene TRBJ1-1; the match to TRBD1 covers 9 bases. The CDR3 is 14 amino acids. The germline V gene encodes CDR1 SQVTM and CDR2 ANQGSEA. V was clipped by 2 bases and J by 1 base; unmatched bases: 2. The CDR3 loop is CSVETGQGNTEAFF. CDR3 DNA sequence: TGCAGCGTTGAAACGGGACAGGGGAACACTGAAGCTTTCTTT.

The chain links TRBV29-1 to TRBJ1-5; no definite D call. Germline loops: CDR1 SQVTM, CDR2 ANQGSEA. Trimming removed 6 bases at V and 8 bases at J, with 17 bases between. CDR3 size: 13 residues. CDR3 coding DNA: TGCAGCGTGGCGGACGGGCTCGGGGAGCCCCAGCATTTT. As protein: CSVADGLGEPQHF.

The J gene is TRBJ2-3, the V gene TRBV10-1; the D is unclear. The germline CDR1 and CDR2 sequences are WNHNN and SYGVQD (reference sequence). The CDR3 consists of 14 residues. The V and J ends lost 6 bases and 1 base respectively, with 11 bases between them. CDR3 bases: TGCGCCAGCAGCCCGGAGTGGGGCACAGATACGCAGTATTTT. Translated: CASSPEWGTDTQYF.

The chain is built from TRBV6-1 and TRBJ2-5; 10 nucleotides line up with TRBD2. Germline trimming cut 4 bases from V and 1 base from J; bases unmatched to any gene: 15. CDR1 and CDR2 (germline): MNHNS, SASEGT. The CDR3 length is 19 residues. CDR3 nucleotide sequence: TGTGCCAGCAGTGGACTAGCGGGCCCTACTCTGGGGTTCCAAGAGACCCAGTACTTC. It yields the protein CASSGLAGPTLGFQETQYF.

The chain joins TRBV29-1 to TRBJ2-3; 9 nucleotides line up with TRBD2. Trimming at V came to 6 bases and at J to 2 bases, leaving 9 bases not matched to a gene. The CDR3 contains 15 residues. Germline V CDR1 and CDR2: SQVTM, ANQGSEA. CDR3 sequence: CSVVPSGESTDTQYF. The CDR3 nucleotides are TGCAGCGTCGTCCCTAGCGGGGAGTCCACAGATACGCAGTATTTT.

V is TRBV18 and J is TRBJ2-7; D gene uncertain. This CDR3 is 11 amino acids long. The V gene's germline CDR1 is KGHSH and CDR2 LQKENI. The V gene lost 6 bases and the J gene lost 5 bases, with 8 bases spanning the gap. CDR3 sequence (DNA): TGTGCCAGCTCGTGGGTAGACGAGCAGTACTTC. It encodes CASSWVDEQYF.

This clone was seen more than once but under ten times. The CDR3 sequence: CASSPTANNEQFF. Written as DNA, the CDR3 is TGTGCCAGCAGCCCAACAGCTAACAATGAGCAGTTCTTC. The V gene is TRBV7-9, the J gene TRBJ2-1; D is undetermined. CDR3 length equals 13 residues. Trimming removed 5 bases from V and 5 bases from J, with 10 bases in between. CDR1 is SEHNR, CDR2 FQNEAQ, per germline (reference sequence).

The chain is built from TRBV25-1 and TRBJ2-6; either TRBD1 or TRBD2 may supply D (6 bases each). This CDR3 is 16 amino acids long. Germline V gene lookup returns CDR1 MGHDK and CDR2 SYGVNS. V dropped 10 bases and J dropped 1 base, with 17 bases sitting between them. The CDR3 spells CATSTGGASGANVLTF. CDR3 coding DNA: TGTGCCACCTCAACCGGGGGCGCTTCTGGGGCCAACGTCCTGACTTTC.

The chain's CDR3 is CAGGQNDNEQFF. The CDR3 DNA sequence: TGTGCCGGGGGACAGAACGATAATGAGCAGTTCTTC. V usage is TRBV9 and J usage is TRBJ2-1; the match to TRBD1 covers 7 bases. The germline V gene encodes CDR1 SGDLS and CDR2 YYNGEE. V gave up 10 bases and J gave up 7 bases; unmatched junction bases: 8. The CDR3 has 12 residues.

The genes are TRBV13 and TRBJ1-1; 7 bases align to TRBD1. V was pared by 6 bases and J by 7 bases, with 11 bases of the junction left unmatched. This CDR3 spans 14 amino acids. Germline-derived CDR1 and CDR2 are PRHDT and FYEKMQ (reference sequence). CDR3 in DNA: TGTGCCAGCAGTTACCGGGACAGCCCCTTTGAAGCTTTCTTT. It translates to CASSYRDSPFEAFF.

The rearrangement joins TRBV9 to TRBJ2-1, with D maybe TRBD1 (5 bases). The V and J ends lost 3 bases and 6 bases respectively, with 7 bases between them. The V gene's germline CDR1 is SGDLS and CDR2 YYNGEE. The CDR3 contains 12 residues. This CDR3 is CASSGQGNEQFF. DNA of the CDR3: TGTGCCAGCAGCGGCCAGGGCAATGAGCAGTTCTTC.

CDR3: CASSFSGGDLYGYTF. The CDR3 DNA is TGCGCCAGCAGCTTTTCGGGAGGGGACTTATATGGCTACACCTTC. This chain links TRBV5-1 with TRBJ1-2; D might be TRBD1 (5 bases). Germline V gives CDR1 SGHRS, CDR2 YFSETQ. The V end lost 2 bases, the J end lost 5 bases, and 16 bases lay between the germline ends. The length of the CDR3 is 15 residues. The full variable domain, completed using reference TRBV5-1 and TRBJ1-2, is KAGVTQTPRYLIKTRGQQVTLSCSPISGHRSVSWYQQTPGQGLQFLFEYFSETQRNKGNFPGRFSGRQFSNSRSEMNVSTLELGDSALYLCASSFSGGDLYGYTFGSGTRLTVV.

This chain uses TRBV7-6 with TRBJ2-5; 9 bases agree with TRBD2. The J segment lost 5 bases and the V segment lost 5 bases, leaving 3 bases of the junction unmatched. This CDR3 contains 13 residues. Per germline, CDR1 SGHVS and CDR2 FNYEAQ. The CDR3 here is CASSPRGGETQYF. The CDR3 nucleotides read TGTGCCAGCAGCCCGCGGGGGGGGGAGACCCAGTACTTC.

The chain employs TRBV28 and TRBJ1-2; perhaps TRBD1 as D (6 bases). CDR1 is MDHEN, CDR2 SYDVKM, per germline. The CDR3 is made up of 11 amino acids. Deletions cut 6 bases from V and 13 bases from J, with 15 bases between. This CDR3 reads CASRDTGHSTF. CDR3 in DNA: TGTGCCAGCAGGGACACGGGACATAGCACCTTC.